The rows below give T cell receptor beta chains drawn from one sample of a study of cytomegalovirus exposure and HLA in healthy donors. TCRdb keeps only in-frame clones here, not all; method: immunoSEQ multiplex PCR. This repertoire shows around 200,000 clones, roughly 79% found once; its top ten account for less than 2%. Sequences were obtained from PBMCs. Receptors originate from a man in his thirties or forties in good health and CMV-seronegative. CDR3s include the opening cysteine and the closing phenylalanine or tryptophan. Fields, in order: clone size, J gene, D gene, V gene, CDR3 protein, CDR3 DNA. D genes are given only for firm matches. Where a row states a size, it is once, few, many or the class of an expanded clone; other rows omit it.

size: once
J: TRBJ1-3
D: .
V: TRBV11-2
CDR3: CASSSRGPGNTIYF
DNA: TGTGCCAGCAGCTCCCGAGGGCCCGGAAACACCATATATTTT

size: few
J: TRBJ2-3
D: TRBD2
V: TRBV2
CDR3: CASSSSGRDTDTQYF
DNA: TGTGCCAGCAGTTCTAGCGGGAGGGACACAGATACGCAGTATTTT

size: .
J: TRBJ2-5
D: .
V: TRBV28
CDR3: CASSPLPQGQETQYF
DNA: TGTGCCAGCAGCCCTTTACCCCAGGGGCAAGAGACCCAGTACTTC

size: .
J: TRBJ2-1
D: TRBD2
V: TRBV11-3
CDR3: CASSSLEVEREAEQFF
DNA: TGTGCCAGCAGCTCCCTCGAGGTGGAGCGGGAAGCTGAGCAGTTCTTC

size: .
J: TRBJ2-2
D: .
V: TRBV25-1
CDR3: CASSDLGGTGELFF
DNA: TGTGCCAGCAGTGATCTGGGGGGCACCGGGGAGCTGTTTTTT

size: few
J: TRBJ2-7
D: TRBD1
V: TRBV11-2
CDR3: CASRSQGRGSYEQYF
DNA: TGTGCCAGCAGATCACAGGGGAGAGGCTCCTACGAGCAGTACTTC

size: .
J: TRBJ1-1
D: .
V: TRBV11-2
CDR3: CASSTGLNTEAFF
DNA: TGTGCCAGCAGCACCGGGTTGAACACTGAAGCTTTCTTT

size: .
J: TRBJ2-4
D: .
V: TRBV6-1
CDR3: CASREGAWDKNIQYF
DNA: TGTGCCAGCCGGGAGGGGGCATGGGACAAAAACATTCAGTACTTC

size: .
J: TRBJ2-7
D: TRBD1
V: TRBV5-6
CDR3: CASSLPTIQWTGEQYF
DNA: TGTGCCAGCAGCTTGCCCACAATTCAATGGACAGGGGAGCAGTACTTC

size: .
J: TRBJ2-1
D: .
V: TRBV6-5
CDR3: CASCARLDNEQFF
DNA: TGTGCCAGCTGCGCCCGTCTTGACAATGAGCAGTTCTTC

size: .
J: TRBJ1-1
D: TRBD1
V: TRBV12-5
CDR3: CASGLGQPNTEAFF
DNA: TGTGCTAGTGGCTTGGGACAGCCTAACACTGAAGCTTTCTTT

size: few
J: TRBJ1-2
D: TRBD1
V: TRBV2
CDR3: CASTPDRGRWYYGYTF
DNA: TGTGCCAGCACTCCGGACAGGGGAAGGTGGTACTATGGCTACACCTTC

size: .
J: TRBJ2-2
D: .
V: TRBV19
CDR3: CASRSRDTGELFF
DNA: TGTGCCAGTAGATCCAGGGACACCGGGGAGCTGTTTTTT